This T cell receptor beta chain was retrieved from a study of CXCR3-negative and CXCR3-positive naive CD8 T cells. Study summary: Every library held about 1.5 +/- 0.3 million TRB reads, and the total came to 130 million to 150 million.

UMI labels and 5' RACE were used to prepare the TRB cDNA libraries. Reanalyzing the 5' RACE reads, TCRdb keeps one entry per CDR3 protein, without DNA. The sample totals over 100,000 distinct CDR3 sequences. General study findings and limits: Cryopreservation partially lowered CXCR3 expression, so most assays used fresh PBMCs.

This CDR3 comprises 13 residues. Worth noting for this clonotype: The antigen remains undetermined.

Those CD8+ T cells considered naive were CD45RO-CCR7+CD27+CD95-. The sample comprised naive CXCR3- CD8+ T cells from blood. The subset is: CD45RO-CCR7+CD27+CD95- naive CD8+ T cells lacking CXCR3 (TNR3-). The rearrangement uses TRBV12-3 or TRBV12-4 and TRBJ2-7. The sequence was collected from a human donor in good health. Some clones in this sample may be carry-over from other donors' samples. CDR3 in amino acids: CASKWGDTYEQYF.